The entry that follows covers one T cell receptor beta chain sequence. What it recognizes is unknown. The junction departs from the called germline gene at one end, perhaps through a read error. The data originate from a study of T cell repertoires in cytomegalovirus infection. Study at large: Shared public TCR beta signatures pointed to both CMV infection and a matching HLA type.

TCRdb re-analysed the reads in MiXCR, keeping a single row per CDR3 protein. The sample contains almost 550,000 distinct CDR3 sequences, about 15% of which appear only once. Germline V gives CDR1 SGHTA, CDR2 FQGTGA. The CDR3 is 15 amino acids. Overall study results and limits: Cumulative public TCR beta family frequency identified CMV carriers with the relevant HLA. HLA-C-restricted CMV clonotypes gave the most frequent clonotype in two of eight donors.

This chain joins TRBV7-3 and TRBJ1-2, with D possibly TRBD1 on 6 matching bases. Sequenced material: CD8+ T cells from PBMCs. This TCR derives from a human donor in good health (CMV status not recorded). Some clones in this sample may be carry-over from other donors' samples. The CDR3 spells CACSPTPDSEGGYTF. The CDR3 nucleotides are TGTGCCTGCAGCCCCACCCCGGACAGCGAGGGGGGCTACACCTTC.